This TCR beta chain came from a study of metastatic and nonmetastatic thyroid tumors. This clone came up a few times. The germline gives CDR1 SGHTA, CDR2 FQGTGA. The length of the CDR3 is 17 residues. V was pared by 9 bases and J by 4 bases, with 25 bases between. TCRdb reprocessed the PCR reads using MiXCR. This table holds over 30,000 clones, 33% found once. No treatment of any kind had been given to any patient before thyroid surgery. The sample comprised tumor tissue. The sequence came from a female donor with papillary thyroid cancer or a benign thyroid nodule (not recorded which). Some clones in this sample may be carry-over from other donors' samples. The V gene is TRBV7-3, the J gene TRBJ1-3, with D unresolved. CDR3 region: CASGSRRLNRGGNTIYF. As DNA, the CDR3 is TGTGCCAGTGGATCCAGACGACTTAATCGAGGGGGAAACACCATATATTTT.